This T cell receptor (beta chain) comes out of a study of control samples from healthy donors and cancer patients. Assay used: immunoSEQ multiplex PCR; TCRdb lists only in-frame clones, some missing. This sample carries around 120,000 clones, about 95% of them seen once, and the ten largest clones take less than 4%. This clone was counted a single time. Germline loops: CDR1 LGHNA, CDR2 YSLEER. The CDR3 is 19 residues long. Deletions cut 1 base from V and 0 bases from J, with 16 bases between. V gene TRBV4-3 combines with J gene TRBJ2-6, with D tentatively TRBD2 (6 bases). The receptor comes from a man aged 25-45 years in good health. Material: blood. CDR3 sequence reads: CASSQGDFGGYSGANVLTF. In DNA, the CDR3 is TGCGCCAGCAGCCAAGGGGACTTCGGTGGGTACTCTGGGGCCAACGTCCTGACTTTC.